This paragraph reports one TCR beta chain. V dropped 0 bases and J dropped 1 base, with 9 bases sitting between them. CDR1 is MNHEY and CDR2 is SVGEGT in the germline V gene. This CDR3 contains 15 residues. The sample is drawn from a study of blood T cell repertoires in COVID-19. Study information: Acute and convalescent COVID-19 specimens originated in the United States, Italy and Spain. PBMCs, B-cell-depleted T cells, or T cells were the source of the cDNA or gDNA that made up the material.

The table came from immunoSEQ multiplex PCR; TCRdb's copy has only in-frame clones and leaves some out. The data show fewer than 400,000 clones, with about 85% seen just once and around 3.4% held by the top ten. This receptor was taken from a woman aged 18-29 years with acute or convalescent COVID-19. The chain joins TRBV6-2 or TRBV6-3 to TRBJ1-1, with D uncertain. Sample: peripheral blood. The CDR3 DNA reads as TGTGCCAGCAGTTACTCGAGGCGGAAGAACACTGAAGCTTTCTTT. Its protein product is CASSYSRRKNTEAFF.